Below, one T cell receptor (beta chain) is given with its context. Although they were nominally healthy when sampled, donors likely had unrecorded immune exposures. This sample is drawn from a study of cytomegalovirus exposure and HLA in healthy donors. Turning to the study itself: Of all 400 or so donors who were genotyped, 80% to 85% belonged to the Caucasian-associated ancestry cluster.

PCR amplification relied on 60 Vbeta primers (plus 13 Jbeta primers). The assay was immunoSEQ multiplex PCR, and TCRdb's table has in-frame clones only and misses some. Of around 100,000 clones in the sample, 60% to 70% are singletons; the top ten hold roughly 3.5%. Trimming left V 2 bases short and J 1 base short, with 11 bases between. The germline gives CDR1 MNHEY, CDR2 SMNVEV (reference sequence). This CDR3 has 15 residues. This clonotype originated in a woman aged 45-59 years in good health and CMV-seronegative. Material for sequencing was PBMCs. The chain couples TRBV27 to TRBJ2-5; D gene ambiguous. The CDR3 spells CASSLLPQPQETQYF. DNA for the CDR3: TGTGCCAGCAGTTTACTTCCACAGCCCCAAGAGACCCAGTACTTC.